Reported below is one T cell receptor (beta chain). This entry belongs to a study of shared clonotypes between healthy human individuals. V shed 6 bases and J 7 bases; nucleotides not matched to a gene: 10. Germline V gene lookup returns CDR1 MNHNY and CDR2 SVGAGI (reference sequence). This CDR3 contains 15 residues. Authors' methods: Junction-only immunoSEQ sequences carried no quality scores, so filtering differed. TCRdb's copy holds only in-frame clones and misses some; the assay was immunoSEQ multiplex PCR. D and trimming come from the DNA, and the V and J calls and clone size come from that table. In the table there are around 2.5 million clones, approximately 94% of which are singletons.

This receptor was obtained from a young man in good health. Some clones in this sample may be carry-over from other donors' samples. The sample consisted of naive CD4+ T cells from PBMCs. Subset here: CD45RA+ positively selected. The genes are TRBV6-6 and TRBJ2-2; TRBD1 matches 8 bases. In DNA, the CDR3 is TGTGCCAGCAGCCGGACAGGGCTGAGAGGCGGGGAGCTGTTTTTT. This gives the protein CASSRTGLRGGELFF.